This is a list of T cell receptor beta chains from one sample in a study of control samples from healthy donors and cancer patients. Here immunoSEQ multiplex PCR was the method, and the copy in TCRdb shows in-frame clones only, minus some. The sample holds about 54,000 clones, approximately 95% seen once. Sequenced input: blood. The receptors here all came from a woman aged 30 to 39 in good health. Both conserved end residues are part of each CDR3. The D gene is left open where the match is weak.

DNA: TGTGCCAGCAGGATAGGCGGGAGCATATACAATGAGCAGTTCTTC; CDR3: CASRIGGSIYNEQFF; J: TRBJ2-1; V: TRBV6-5; D: TRBD2
DNA: TGTGCCAGCAGTTCCCCATGGGACGGCTCCTACGAGCAGTACTTC; CDR3: CASSSPWDGSYEQYF; J: TRBJ2-7; V: TRBV28; D: .
DNA: TGTGCCAGCAGCTTACCGGCGGACAACCAAGAGACCCAGTACTTC; CDR3: CASSLPADNQETQYF; J: TRBJ2-5; V: TRBV7-3; D: .
DNA: TGTGCCAGCAGCGCGGGGATCAGCAATCAGCCCCAGCATTTT; CDR3: CASSAGISNQPQHF; J: TRBJ1-5; V: TRBV28; D: .
DNA: TGTGCCAGCAGTCCAACAGGCTCTGGAAACACCATATATTTT; CDR3: CASSPTGSGNTIYF; J: TRBJ1-3; V: TRBV27; D: .
DNA: TGTGCCAGCAGCTTGTTCCTAGCGGGAGGGACCGGGGAGCTGTTTTTT; CDR3: CASSLFLAGGTGELFF; J: TRBJ2-2; V: TRBV11-2; D: TRBD2
DNA: TGCAGTGCTAGGGGTGGGGAGACCCAGTACTTC; CDR3: CSARGGETQYF; J: TRBJ2-5; V: TRBV20-1; D: .
DNA: TGTGCCAGCAGCTTGGTTGTAGGGGAGCAGTACTTC; CDR3: CASSLVVGEQYF; J: TRBJ2-7; V: TRBV5-4; D: .
DNA: TGTGCCTGGAGTTTTGTTGAGGAGCAGTTCTTC; CDR3: CAWSFVEEQFF; J: TRBJ2-1; V: TRBV30; D: .
DNA: TGTGCCAGCAGCCAAACGGGGAACACTGAAGCTTTCTTT; CDR3: CASSQTGNTEAFF; J: TRBJ1-1; V: TRBV14; D: .